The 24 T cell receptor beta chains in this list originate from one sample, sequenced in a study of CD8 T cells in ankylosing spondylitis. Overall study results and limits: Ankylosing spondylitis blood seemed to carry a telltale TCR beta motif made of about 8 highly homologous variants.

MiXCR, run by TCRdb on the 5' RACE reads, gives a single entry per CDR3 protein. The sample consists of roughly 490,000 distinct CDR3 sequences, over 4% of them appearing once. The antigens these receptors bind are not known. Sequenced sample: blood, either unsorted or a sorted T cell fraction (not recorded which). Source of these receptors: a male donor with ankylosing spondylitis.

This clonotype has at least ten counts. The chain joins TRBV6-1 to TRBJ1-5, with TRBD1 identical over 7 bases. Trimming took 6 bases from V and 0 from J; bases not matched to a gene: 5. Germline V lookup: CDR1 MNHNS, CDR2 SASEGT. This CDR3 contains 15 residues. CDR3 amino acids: CASSSQGYSNQPQHF. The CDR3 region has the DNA TGTGCCAGCAGCTCACAGGGGTATAGCAATCAGCCCCAGCATTTT.

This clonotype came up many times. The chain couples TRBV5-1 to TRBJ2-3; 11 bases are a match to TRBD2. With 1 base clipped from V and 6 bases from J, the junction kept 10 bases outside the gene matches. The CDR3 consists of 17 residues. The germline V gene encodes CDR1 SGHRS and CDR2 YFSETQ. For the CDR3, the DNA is TGCGCCAGCAGCTTGCGCTATAGCGGGAGGGATCCGGATACGCAGTATTTT. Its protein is CASSLRYSGRDPDTQYF.

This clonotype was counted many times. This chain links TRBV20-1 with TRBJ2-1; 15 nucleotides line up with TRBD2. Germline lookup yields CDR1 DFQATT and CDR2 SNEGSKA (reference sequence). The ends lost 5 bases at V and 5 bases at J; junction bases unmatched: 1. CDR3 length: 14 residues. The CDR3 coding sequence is TGCAGTGCTTGGACTAGCGGGGGGGACAATGAGCAGTTCTTC. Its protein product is CSAWTSGGDNEQFF.

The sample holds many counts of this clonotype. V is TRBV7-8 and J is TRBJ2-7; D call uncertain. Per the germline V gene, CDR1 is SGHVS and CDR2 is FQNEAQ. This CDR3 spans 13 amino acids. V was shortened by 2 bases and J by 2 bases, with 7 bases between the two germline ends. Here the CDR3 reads CASSLNPTYEQYF. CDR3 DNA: TGTGCCAGCAGCTTAAATCCCACCTACGAGCAGTACTTC.

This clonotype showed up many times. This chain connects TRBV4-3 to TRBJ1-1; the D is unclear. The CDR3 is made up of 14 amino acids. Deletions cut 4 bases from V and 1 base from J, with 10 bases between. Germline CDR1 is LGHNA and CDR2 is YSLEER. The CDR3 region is CASSPTGRNTEAFF. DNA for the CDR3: TGCGCCAGCAGCCCAACGGGGAGGAACACTGAAGCTTTCTTT.

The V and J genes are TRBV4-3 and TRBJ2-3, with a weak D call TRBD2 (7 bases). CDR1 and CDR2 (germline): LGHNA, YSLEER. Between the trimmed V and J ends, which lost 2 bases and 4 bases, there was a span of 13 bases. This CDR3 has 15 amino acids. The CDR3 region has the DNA TGCGCCAGCAGCCAAAGGGGGGGTTCCGCAGATACGCAGTATTTT. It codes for CASSQRGGSADTQYF.

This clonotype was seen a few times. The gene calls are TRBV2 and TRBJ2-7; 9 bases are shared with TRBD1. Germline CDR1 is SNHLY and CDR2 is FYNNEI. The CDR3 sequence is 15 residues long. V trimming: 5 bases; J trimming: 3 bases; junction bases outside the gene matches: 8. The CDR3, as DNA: TGTGCCAGCAGTCTTAAGGGACAGGGCGGCTACGAGCAGTACTTC. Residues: CASSLKGQGGYEQYF.

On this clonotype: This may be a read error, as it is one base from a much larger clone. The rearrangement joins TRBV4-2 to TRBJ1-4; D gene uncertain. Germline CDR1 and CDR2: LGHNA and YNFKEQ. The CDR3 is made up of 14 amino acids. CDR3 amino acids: CDSTRGRVNEKLFF. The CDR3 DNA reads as TGTGACAGCACACGAGGGAGAGTTAATGAAAAACTGTTTTTT.

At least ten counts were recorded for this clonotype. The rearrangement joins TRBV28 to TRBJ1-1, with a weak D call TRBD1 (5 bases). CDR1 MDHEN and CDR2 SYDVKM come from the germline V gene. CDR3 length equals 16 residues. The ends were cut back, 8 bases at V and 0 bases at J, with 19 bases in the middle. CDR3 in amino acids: CASLGTATPMNTEAFF. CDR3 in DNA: TGTGCCAGCCTGGGGACCGCTACTCCTATGAACACTGAAGCTTTCTTT.

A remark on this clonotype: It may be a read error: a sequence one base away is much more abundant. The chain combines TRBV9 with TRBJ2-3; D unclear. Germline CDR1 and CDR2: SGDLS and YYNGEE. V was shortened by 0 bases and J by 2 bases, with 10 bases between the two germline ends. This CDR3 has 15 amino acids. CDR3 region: CASSVARALTDTQYF. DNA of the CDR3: TGTGCCAGCAGCGTAGCACGGGCGCTCACAGATACGCAGTATTTT.

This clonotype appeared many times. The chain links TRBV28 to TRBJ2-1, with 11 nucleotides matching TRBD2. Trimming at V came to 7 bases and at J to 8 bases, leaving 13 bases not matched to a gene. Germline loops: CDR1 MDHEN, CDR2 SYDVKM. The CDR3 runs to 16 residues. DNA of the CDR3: TGTGCCAGCACCCTAAGATTAGCGGGAGGGAGGCATGAGCAGTTCTTC. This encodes CASTLRLAGGRHEQFF.

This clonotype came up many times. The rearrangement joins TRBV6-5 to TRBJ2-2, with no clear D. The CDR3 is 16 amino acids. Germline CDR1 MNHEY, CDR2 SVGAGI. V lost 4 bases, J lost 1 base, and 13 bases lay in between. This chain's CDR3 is CASSSTLRGNTGELFF. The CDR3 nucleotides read TGTGCCAGCAGTTCGACTCTCCGAGGGAACACCGGGGAGCTGTTTTTT.

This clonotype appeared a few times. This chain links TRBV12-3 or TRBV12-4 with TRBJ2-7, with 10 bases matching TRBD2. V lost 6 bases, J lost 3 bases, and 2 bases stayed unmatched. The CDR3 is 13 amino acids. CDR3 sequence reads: CASRLAGRYEQYF. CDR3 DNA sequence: TGTGCCAGCAGACTAGCGGGGCGCTACGAGCAGTACTTC.

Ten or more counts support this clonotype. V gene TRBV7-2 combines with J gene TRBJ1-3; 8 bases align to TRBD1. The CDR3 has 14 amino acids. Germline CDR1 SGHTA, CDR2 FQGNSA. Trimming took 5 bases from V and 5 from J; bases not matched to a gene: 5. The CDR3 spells CASSPGQARNTIYF. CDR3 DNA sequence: TGTGCCAGCAGCCCGGGACAGGCAAGAAACACCATATATTTT.

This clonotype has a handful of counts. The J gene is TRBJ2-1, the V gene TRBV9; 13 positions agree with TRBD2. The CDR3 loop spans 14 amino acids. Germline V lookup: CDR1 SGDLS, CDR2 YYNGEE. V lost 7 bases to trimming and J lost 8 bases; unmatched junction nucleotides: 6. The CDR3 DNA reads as TGTGCCAGCGGAACTAGCGGGGGGGCCCATGAGCAGTTCTTC. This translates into CASGTSGGAHEQFF.

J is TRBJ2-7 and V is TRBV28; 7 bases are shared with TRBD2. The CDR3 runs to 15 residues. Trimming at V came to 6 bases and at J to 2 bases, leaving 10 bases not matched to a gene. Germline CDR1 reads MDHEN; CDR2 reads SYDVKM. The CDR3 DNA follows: TGTGCCAGCAGGGGACCTGCTAGCGGAACCTACGAGCAGTACTTC. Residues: CASRGPASGTYEQYF.

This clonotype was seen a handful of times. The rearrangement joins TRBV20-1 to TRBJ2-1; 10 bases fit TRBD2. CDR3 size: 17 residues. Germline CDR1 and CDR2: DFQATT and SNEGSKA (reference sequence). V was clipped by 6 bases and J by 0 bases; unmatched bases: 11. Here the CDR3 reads CSAEVLAGTRSYNEQFF. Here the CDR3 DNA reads TGCAGTGCCGAGGTACTAGCGGGAACTCGCTCCTACAATGAGCAGTTCTTC.

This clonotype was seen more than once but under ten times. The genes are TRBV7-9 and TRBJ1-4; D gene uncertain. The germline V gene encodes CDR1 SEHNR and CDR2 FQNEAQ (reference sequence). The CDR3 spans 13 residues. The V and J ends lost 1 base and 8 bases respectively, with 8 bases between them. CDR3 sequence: CASSLGSREKLFF. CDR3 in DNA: TGTGCCAGCAGCTTAGGTTCGCGGGAAAAACTGTTTTTT. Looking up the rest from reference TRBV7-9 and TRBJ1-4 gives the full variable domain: DTGVSQNPRHKITKRGQNVTFRCDPISEHNRLYWYRQTLGQGPEFLTYFQNEAQLEKSRLLSDRFSAERPKGSFSTLEIQRTEQGDSAMYLCASSLGSREKLFFGSGTQLSVL.

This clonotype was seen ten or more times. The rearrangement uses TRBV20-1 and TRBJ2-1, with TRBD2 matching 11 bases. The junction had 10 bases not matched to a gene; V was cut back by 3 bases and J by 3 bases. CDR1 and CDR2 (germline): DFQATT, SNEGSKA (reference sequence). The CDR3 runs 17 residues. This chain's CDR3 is CSASSLAGGPLYNEQFF. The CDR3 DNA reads TGCAGTGCTAGTTCCCTAGCGGGGGGACCACTCTACAATGAGCAGTTCTTC.

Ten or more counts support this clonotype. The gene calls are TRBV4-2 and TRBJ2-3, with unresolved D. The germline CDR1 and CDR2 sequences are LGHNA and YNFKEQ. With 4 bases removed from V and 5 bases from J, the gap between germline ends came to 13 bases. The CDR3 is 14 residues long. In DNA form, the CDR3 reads TGTGCCAGCAGCCTCCTGCCATCAGGAGATACGCAGTATTTT. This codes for CASSLLPSGDTQYF.

The CDR3 loop is CASSRWGHDLPNTEAFF. For the CDR3, the DNA is TGTGCCAGTAGTAGATGGGGACATGACCTACCGAACACTGAAGCTTTCTTT. This rearrangement joins TRBV19 to TRBJ1-1; tentative D call: TRBD1 (6 bases). This CDR3 comprises 17 residues. Germline V CDR1 and CDR2: LNHDA, SQIVND (reference sequence). V dropped 4 bases and J dropped 1 base, with 19 bases sitting between them.

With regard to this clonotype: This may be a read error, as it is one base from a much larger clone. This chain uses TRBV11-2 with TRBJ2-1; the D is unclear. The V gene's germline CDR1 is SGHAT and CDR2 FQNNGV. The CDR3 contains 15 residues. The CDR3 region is CTSSRVALLHNEQFF. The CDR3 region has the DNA TGTACCAGCAGCCGGGTGGCCTTATTACACAATGAGCAGTTCTTC.

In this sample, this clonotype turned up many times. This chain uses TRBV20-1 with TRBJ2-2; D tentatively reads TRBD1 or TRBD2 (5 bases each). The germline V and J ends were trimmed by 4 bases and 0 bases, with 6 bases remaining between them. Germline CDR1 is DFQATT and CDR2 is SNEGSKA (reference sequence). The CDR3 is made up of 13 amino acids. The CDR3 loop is CSAKGPNTGELFF. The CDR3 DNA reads TGCAGTGCTAAGGGACCGAACACCGGGGAGCTGTTTTTT.

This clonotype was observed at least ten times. CDR3 coding DNA: TGTGCCAGCAGTTACTCCGGTGGTTGGGGACTACTCTACGAGCAGTACTTC. Encoded protein: CASSYSGGWGLLYEQYF. V is TRBV6-2 or TRBV6-3 and J is TRBJ2-7; 7 nucleotides match TRBD2. Germline loops: CDR1 MNHEY, CDR2 SVGEGT. Trimming removed 0 bases from V and 3 bases from J; junction bases left unmatched: 11. The CDR3 runs to 17 residues.